Listed here are 8 T cell receptor beta chains from one sample, sequenced in a study of blood T cell repertoires in COVID-19. Only in-frame clones appear in the TCRdb table, and some are missing; sequencing was by immunoSEQ multiplex PCR. The sample yields nearly 200,000 clones, roughly 90% seen once. The sample was peripheral blood. These receptors all come from a woman in her sixties or seventies with acute or convalescent COVID-19.

The chain joins TRBV5-1 to TRBJ1-6; D is uncertain. The V end lost 0 bases, the J end lost 5 bases, and 6 bases lay between the germline ends. CDR3 size: 14 residues. From germline, CDR1 is SGHRS and CDR2 YFSETQ. Here the CDR3 DNA reads TGCGCCAGCAGCTTGGTGACAAATAATTCACCCCTCCACTTT. The encoded protein is CASSLVTNNSPLHF. The entire variable domain, with the rest obtained from reference TRBV5-1 and TRBJ1-6, is as follows: KAGVTQTPRYLIKTRGQQVTLSCSPISGHRSVSWYQQTPGQGLQFLFEYFSETQRNKGNFPGRFSGRQFSNSRSEMNVSTLELGDSALYLCASSLVTNNSPLHFGNGTRLTVT.

The rearrangement joins TRBV6-5 to TRBJ1-5; no clear D gene. V was cut by 6 bases and J by 5 bases, with 14 bases left in between. This CDR3 contains 14 residues. The germline CDR1 and CDR2 sequences are MNHEY and SVGAGI. CDR3 coding DNA: TGTGCCAGCAGCCAAGGGTTCGGGGATCAGCCCCAGCATTTT. This encodes CASSQGFGDQPQHF.

V gene TRBV5-1 combines with J gene TRBJ1-1; tentatively, D is TRBD1 (5 bases). Germline assignment: CDR1 SGHRS and CDR2 YFSETQ. The CDR3 is made up of 16 amino acids. Trimming removed 4 bases at V and 0 bases at J, with 16 bases between. CDR3 DNA: TGCGCCAGCAGCGCTGGAGAAGGGGTGCTGAACACTGAAGCTTTCTTT. This codes for CASSAGEGVLNTEAFF.

The chain is built from TRBV14 and TRBJ2-1, with a weak D call TRBD2 (5 bases). CDR1 and CDR2 (germline): SGHDN, FVKESK. This CDR3 comprises 13 residues. Trimming pared 6 bases from V and 10 bases from J, leaving 16 bases between. As DNA, the CDR3 is TGTGCCAGCAGTCGCAACTTGCGCGGGGAGCAGTTCTTC. Translating it yields CASSRNLRGEQFF.

A word on this clone: The junction does not match germline at one end; this may be a read error. CDR3 in amino acids: CTSSQDTRGVEEKLFF. The CDR3 DNA is TGTACCAGCAGCCAAGATACAAGGGGCGTAGAGGAAAAACTGTTTTTT. This rearrangement joins TRBV4-2 to TRBJ1-4, with D possibly TRBD1 on 5 matching bases. From germline, CDR1 is LGHNA and CDR2 YNFKEQ. The CDR3 consists of 16 residues.

The chain uses TRBV11-2 and TRBJ1-6; D remains ambiguous. Germline CDR1 SGHAT, CDR2 FQNNGV. Trimming took 5 bases from V and 6 from J, leaving 8 bases between them. The CDR3 covers 13 residues. CDR3 loop: CASSPHSNSPLHF. DNA for the CDR3: TGTGCCAGCAGCCCTCACAGTAATTCACCCCTCCACTTT.

The J gene is TRBJ1-1, the V gene TRBV10-3, with a possible D match to TRBD1 (6 bases). The CDR3 is made up of 13 amino acids. The V end was cut by 7 bases, the J end by 5 bases, with 14 bases between. The germline V gene has CDR1 ENHRY and CDR2 SYGVKD. DNA for the CDR3: TGTGCCATCACAACACGCCAGGGGACTGAAGCTTTCTTT. This translates into CAITTRQGTEAFF.

CDR3 residues: CASSTGYNEKLFF. CDR3 coding DNA: TGTGCCAGCAGCACAGGTTATAATGAAAAACTGTTTTTT. This sequence joins TRBV2 and TRBJ1-4; D might be TRBD1 (5 bases). Germline lookup yields CDR1 SNHLY and CDR2 FYNNEI. Between the trimmed V and J ends, which lost 6 bases and 4 bases, there was a span of 9 bases. This CDR3 region has 13 residues.